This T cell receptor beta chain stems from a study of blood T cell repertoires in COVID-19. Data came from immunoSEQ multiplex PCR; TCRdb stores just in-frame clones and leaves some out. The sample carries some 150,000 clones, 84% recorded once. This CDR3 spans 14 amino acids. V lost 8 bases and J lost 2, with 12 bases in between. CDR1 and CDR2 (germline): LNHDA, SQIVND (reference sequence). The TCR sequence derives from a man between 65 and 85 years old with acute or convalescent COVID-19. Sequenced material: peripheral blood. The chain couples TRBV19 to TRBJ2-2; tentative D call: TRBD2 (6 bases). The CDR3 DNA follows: TGTGCCAGTGCCCGTAGCGGAAACACCGGGGAGCTGTTTTTT. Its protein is CASARSGNTGELFF.